This entry concerns a single T cell receptor beta chain. Methods used by the authors: Reference gene primer amplification gave estimated nucleated cell counts. Generated by immunoSEQ multiplex PCR, the TCRdb table keeps only in-frame clones and is missing some. D and trimming were read from the DNA, whereas the V and J calls and clone size are those reported in that table. The sample has 180,000 or so clones, approximately 92% seen once; the top ten hold over 2%. These data originate in a study of blood T cell repertoires in COVID-19. The junction had 7 bases not matched to a gene; V was cut back by 2 bases and J by 1 base. CDR3 length: 15 amino acids. The germline CDR1 and CDR2 sequences are GTSNPN and SVGIG (reference sequence).

The chain uses TRBV30 and TRBJ2-5; 7 bases map to TRBD1. The TCR was taken from a woman aged 40-49 years with acute COVID-19. The sample consisted of PBMCs or T cells enriched from blood (not recorded which). The CDR3 protein is CAWSPRDRVQETQYF. The CDR3 DNA reads TGTGCCTGGAGTCCCCGAGACAGGGTCCAAGAGACCCAGTACTTC. Drawing the rest from reference TRBV30 and TRBJ2-5, the complete variable domain is SQTIHQWPATLVQPVGSPLSLECTVEGTSNPNLYWYRQAAGRGLQLLFYSVGIGQISSEVPQNLSASRPQDRQFILSSKKLLLSDSGFYLCAWSPRDRVQETQYFGPGTRLLVL.